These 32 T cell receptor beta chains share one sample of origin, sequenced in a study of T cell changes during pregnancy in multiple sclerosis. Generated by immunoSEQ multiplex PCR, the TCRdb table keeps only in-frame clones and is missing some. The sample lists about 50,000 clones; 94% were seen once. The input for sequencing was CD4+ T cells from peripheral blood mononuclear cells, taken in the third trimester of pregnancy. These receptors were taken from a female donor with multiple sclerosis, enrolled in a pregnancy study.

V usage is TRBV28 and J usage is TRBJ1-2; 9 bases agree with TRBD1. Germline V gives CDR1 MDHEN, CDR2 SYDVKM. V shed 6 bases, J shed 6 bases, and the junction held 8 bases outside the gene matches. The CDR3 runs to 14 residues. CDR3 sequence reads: CASSIGQGWHGYTF. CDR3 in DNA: TGTGCCAGCAGCATTGGACAGGGGTGGCATGGCTACACCTTC.

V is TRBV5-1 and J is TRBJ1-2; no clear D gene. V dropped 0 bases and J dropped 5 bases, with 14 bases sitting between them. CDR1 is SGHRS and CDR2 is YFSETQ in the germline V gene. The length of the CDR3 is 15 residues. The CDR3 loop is CASSLDSLTAYGYTF. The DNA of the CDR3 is TGCGCCAGCAGCTTGGATTCTCTTACAGCATATGGCTACACCTTC.

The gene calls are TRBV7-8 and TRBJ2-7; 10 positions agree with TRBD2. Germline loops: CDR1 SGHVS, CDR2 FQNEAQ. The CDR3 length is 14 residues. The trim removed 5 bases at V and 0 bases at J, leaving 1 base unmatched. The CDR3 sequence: CASSPSGGSYEQYF. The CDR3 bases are TGTGCCAGCAGCCCTAGCGGGGGCTCCTACGAGCAGTACTTC.

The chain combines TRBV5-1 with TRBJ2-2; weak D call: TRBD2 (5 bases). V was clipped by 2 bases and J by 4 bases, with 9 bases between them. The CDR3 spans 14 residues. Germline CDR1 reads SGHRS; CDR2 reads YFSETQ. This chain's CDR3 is CASSFGDGTGELFF. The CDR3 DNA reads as TGCGCCAGCAGCTTCGGGGATGGCACCGGGGAGCTGTTTTTT.

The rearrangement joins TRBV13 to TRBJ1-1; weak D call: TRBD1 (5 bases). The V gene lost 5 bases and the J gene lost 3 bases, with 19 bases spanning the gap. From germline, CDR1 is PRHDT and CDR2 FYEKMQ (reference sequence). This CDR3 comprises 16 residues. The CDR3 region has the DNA TGTGCCAGCAGCGATCTCAGGGAAGAAAGGTACACTGAAGCTTTCTTT. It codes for CASSDLREERYTEAFF.

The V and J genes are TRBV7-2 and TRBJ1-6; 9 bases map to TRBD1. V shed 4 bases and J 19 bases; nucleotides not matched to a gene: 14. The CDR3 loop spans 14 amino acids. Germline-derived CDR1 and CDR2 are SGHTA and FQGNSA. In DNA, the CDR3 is TGTGCCAGCAGCTATCTGGGGACAGGGACCCCTTGGCACTTT. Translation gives CASSYLGTGTPWHF.

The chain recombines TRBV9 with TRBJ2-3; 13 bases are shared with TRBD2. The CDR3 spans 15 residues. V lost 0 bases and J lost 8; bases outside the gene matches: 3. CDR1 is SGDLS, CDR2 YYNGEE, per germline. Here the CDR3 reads CASSVGTSGGATQYF. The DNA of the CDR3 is TGTGCCAGCAGCGTAGGTACTAGCGGGGGGGCTACGCAGTATTTT.

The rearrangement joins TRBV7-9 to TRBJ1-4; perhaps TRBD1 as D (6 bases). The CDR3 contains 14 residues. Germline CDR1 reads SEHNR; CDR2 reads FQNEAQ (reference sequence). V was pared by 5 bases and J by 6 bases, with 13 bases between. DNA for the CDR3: TGTGCCAGCAGCACAGGGATCCTCGATGAAAAACTGTTTTTT. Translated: CASSTGILDEKLFF.

CDR3 DNA: TGTGCCAGCAGCAAAACCGCGGGACAGAATTCCTCGGGGAACTATGGCTACACCTTC. Encoded protein: CASSKTAGQNSSGNYGYTF. The rearrangement joins TRBV21-1 to TRBJ1-2; the table calls TRBD1, which could not be checked here. TRBV21-1 counts as a pseudogene. The CDR3 covers 19 residues.

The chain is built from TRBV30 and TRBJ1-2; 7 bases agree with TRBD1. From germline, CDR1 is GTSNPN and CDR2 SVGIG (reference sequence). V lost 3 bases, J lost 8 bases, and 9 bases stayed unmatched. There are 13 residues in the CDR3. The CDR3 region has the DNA TGTGCCTGGAGGACAGGGTATAAGTTGGGCTACACCTTC. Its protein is CAWRTGYKLGYTF. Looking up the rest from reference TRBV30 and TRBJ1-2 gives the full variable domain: SQTIHQWPATLVQPVGSPLSLECTVEGTSNPNLYWYRQAAGRGLQLLFYSVGIGQISSEVPQNLSASRPQDRQFILSSKKLLLSDSGFYLCAWRTGYKLGYTFGSGTRLTVV.

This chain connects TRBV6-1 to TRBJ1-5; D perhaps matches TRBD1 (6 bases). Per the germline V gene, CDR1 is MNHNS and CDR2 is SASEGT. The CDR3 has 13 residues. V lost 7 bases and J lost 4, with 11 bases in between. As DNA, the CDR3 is TGTGCCAGCAAAGCAGGACAGAATCAGCCCCAGCATTTT. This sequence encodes CASKAGQNQPQHF.

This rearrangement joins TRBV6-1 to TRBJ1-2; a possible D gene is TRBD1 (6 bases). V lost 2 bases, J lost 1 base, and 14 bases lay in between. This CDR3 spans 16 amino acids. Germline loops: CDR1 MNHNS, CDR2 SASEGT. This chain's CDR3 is CASSESARGSNYGYTF. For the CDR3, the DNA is TGTGCCAGCAGTGAAAGCGCCAGGGGAAGTAACTATGGCTACACCTTC.

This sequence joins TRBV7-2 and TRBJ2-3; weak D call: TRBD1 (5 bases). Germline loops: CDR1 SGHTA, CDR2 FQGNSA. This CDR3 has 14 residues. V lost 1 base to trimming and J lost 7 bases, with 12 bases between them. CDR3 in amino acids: CASSLGGGAHTQYF. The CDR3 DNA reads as TGTGCCAGCAGCTTAGGGGGTGGGGCCCATACGCAGTATTTT.

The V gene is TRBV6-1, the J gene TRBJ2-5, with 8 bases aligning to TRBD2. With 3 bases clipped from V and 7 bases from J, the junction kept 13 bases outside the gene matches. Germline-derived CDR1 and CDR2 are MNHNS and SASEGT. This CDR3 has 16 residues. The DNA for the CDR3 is TGTGCCAGCAGTGAGCAGAGGACCGCGGGGGGAGGGACCCAGTACTTC. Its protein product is CASSEQRTAGGGTQYF.

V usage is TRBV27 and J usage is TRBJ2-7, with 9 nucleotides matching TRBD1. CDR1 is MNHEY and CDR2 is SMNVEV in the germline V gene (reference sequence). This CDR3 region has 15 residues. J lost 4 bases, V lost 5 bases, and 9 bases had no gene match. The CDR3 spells CASSVRAGTGYEQYF. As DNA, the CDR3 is TGTGCCAGCAGTGTGAGGGCCGGGACAGGGTACGAGCAGTACTTC.

The CDR3 sequence is CASSKASGKGAYEQYF. The CDR3 bases are TGTGCCAGCAGTAAGGCTAGCGGGAAAGGGGCCTACGAGCAGTACTTC. The chain combines TRBV27 with TRBJ2-7; 9 nucleotides line up with TRBD2. In germline, CDR1 is MNHEY, CDR2 SMNVEV (reference sequence). The V gene end was trimmed by 5 bases and the J gene end by 2 bases; junction bases not matched to a gene: 10. The CDR3 totals 16 residues.

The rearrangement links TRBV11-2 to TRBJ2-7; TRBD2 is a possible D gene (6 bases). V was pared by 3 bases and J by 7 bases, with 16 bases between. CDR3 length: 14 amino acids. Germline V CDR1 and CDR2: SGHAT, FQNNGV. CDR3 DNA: TGTGCCAGCAGCTTCCCCGGGACTCCCCATGAGCAGTACTTC. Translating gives CASSFPGTPHEQYF.

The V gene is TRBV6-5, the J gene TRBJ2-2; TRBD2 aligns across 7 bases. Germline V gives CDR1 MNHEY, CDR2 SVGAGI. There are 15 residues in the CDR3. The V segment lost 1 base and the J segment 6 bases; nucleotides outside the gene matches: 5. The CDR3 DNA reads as TGTGCCAGCAGTTACTGGGCGGGAGTCGCCGGGGAGCTGTTTTTT. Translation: CASSYWAGVAGELFF.

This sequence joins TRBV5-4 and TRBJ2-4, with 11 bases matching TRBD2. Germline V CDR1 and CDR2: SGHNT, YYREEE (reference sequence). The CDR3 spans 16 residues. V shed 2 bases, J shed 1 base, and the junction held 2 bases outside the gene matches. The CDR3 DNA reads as TGTGCCAGCAGCTTCGTAGCGGGAGGGGCCAAAAACATTCAGTACTTC. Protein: CASSFVAGGAKNIQYF.

CDR3 loop: CASSLVRGSEKLFF. The CDR3 DNA follows: TGTGCCAGCAGCTTAGTAAGGGGCAGTGAAAAACTGTTTTTT. V is TRBV7-2 and J is TRBJ1-4; D is perhaps TRBD1 (5 bases). V lost 1 base and J 7 bases, leaving 10 bases between the germline ends. This CDR3 region has 14 residues. CDR1 is SGHTA, CDR2 FQGNSA, per germline.

Here the CDR3 DNA reads TGCAGCGTTGCCCCGGGACTAGCGCCCAATGAGCAGTTCTTC. Its translation is CSVAPGLAPNEQFF. The genes are TRBV29-1 and TRBJ2-1, with TRBD2 matching 10 bases. Trimming removed 4 bases from V and 6 bases from J; junction bases left unmatched: 6. The CDR3 runs to 14 residues. Germline CDR1 SQVTM, CDR2 ANQGSEA.

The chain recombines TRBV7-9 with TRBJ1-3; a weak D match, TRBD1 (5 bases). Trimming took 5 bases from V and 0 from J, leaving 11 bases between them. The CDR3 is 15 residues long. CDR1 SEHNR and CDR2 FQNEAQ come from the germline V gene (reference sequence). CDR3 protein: CASSTTGTSGNTIYF. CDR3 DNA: TGTGCCAGCAGCACAACAGGAACCTCTGGAAACACCATATATTTT.

In nucleotides, the CDR3 is TGTGCCAGCAGCCCGGACAGGGGAAATTCACCCCTCCACTTT. Translated: CASSPDRGNSPLHF. The rearrangement links TRBV11-3 to TRBJ1-6; 9 bases line up with TRBD1. CDR1 is SGHNT and CDR2 is YENEEA in the germline V gene. The CDR3 consists of 14 residues. After removal of 5 bases from V and 7 bases from J, the junction contained 3 bases not matched to a gene.

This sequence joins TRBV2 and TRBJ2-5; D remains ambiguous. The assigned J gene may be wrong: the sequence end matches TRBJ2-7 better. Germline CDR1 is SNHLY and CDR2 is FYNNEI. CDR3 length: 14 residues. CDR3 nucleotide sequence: TGTGCCAGCTACATCCTGGGCCTTACCTACGAGCAGTACTTC. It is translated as CASYILGLTYEQYF.

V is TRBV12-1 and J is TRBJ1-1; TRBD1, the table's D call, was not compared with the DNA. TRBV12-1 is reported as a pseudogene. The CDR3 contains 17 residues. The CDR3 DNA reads TGTGCCAGCAGTCCCCGGGACAGGGTTCCCATGAACACTGAAGCTTTCTTT. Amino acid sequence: CASSPRDRVPMNTEAFF.

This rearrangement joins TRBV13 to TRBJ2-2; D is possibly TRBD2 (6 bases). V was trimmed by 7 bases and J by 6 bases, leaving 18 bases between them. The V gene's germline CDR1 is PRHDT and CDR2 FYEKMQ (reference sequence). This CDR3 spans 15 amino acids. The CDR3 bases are TGTGCCAGCACCATTAGACTAGTACCCGCCGGGGAGCTGTTTTTT. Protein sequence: CASTIRLVPAGELFF.

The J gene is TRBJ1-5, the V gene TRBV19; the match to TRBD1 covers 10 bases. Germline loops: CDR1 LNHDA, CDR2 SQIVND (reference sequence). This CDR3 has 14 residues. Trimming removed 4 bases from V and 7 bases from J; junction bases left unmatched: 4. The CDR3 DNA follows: TGTGCCAGTAGTAGGGACAGGGGTGGCCAGCCCCAGCATTTT. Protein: CASSRDRGGQPQHF.

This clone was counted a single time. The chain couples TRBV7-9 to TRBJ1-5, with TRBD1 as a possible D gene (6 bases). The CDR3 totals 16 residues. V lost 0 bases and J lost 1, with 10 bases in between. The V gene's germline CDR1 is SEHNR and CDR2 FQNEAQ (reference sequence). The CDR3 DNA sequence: TGTGCCAGCAGCTTAGCGGCGGGGGCAAGCAATCAGCCCCAGCATTTT. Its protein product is CASSLAAGASNQPQHF.

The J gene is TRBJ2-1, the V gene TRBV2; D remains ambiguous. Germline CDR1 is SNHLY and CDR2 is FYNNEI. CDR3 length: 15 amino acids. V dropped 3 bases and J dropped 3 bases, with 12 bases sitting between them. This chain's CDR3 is CASSDSWPRYNEQFF. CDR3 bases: TGTGCCAGCAGTGACTCGTGGCCCCGCTACAATGAGCAGTTCTTC.

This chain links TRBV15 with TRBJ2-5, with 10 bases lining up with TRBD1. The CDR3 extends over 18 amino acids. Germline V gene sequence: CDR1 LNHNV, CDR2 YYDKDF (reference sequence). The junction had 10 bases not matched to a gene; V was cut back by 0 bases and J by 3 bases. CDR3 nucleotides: TGTGCCACCAGCAGAGACCTTGGGGCCGGGACAGGGGAAGAGACCCAGTACTTC. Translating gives CATSRDLGAGTGEETQYF.

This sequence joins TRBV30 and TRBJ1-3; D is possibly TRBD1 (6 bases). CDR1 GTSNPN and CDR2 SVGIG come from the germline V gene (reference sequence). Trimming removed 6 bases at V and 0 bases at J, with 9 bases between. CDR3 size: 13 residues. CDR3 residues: CACTGSSGNTIYF. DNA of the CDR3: TGTGCCTGCACAGGGAGCTCTGGAAACACCATATATTTT.

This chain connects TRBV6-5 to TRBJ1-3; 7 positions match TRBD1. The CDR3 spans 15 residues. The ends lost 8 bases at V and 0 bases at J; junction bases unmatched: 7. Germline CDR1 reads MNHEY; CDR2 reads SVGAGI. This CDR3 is CASRKDRVSGNTIYF. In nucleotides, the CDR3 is TGTGCCAGCCGAAAAGACAGGGTCTCTGGAAACACCATATATTTT.